This T cell receptor (beta chain) was profiled in a study of blood T cell repertoires in COVID-19. The wider study: T cells, B-cell-depleted T cells, or PBMCs supplied cDNA or gDNA.

Measured with immunoSEQ multiplex PCR; TCRdb has only the in-frame clones, and not every one. The sample carries 200,000 to 250,000 clones, around 90% recorded once. Residents of 24 US areas, aged roughly 18 to 89 years, made up the participants. Cohort allocation depended upon clinical history that participants reported. Within the 2 weeks before study entry, each person in the exposed group met a COVID-19 case. This sequence was found in a man aged 45-60 years who had been exposed to COVID-19. Material: PBMCs or T cells enriched from blood (not recorded which).

The CDR3 loop is CATDRDASGNTIYF. CDR3 nucleotide sequence: TGTGCCACCGACAGGGATGCCTCCGGGAACACCATATATTTT. V gene TRBV10-3 combines with J gene TRBJ1-3; the match to TRBD1 covers 7 bases. Germline assignment: CDR1 ENHRY and CDR2 SYGVKD. With V trimmed by 10 bases and J by 7 bases, 13 bases remained unmatched. The CDR3 runs 14 residues.